This entry lists 2 T cell receptor beta chains sequenced from one sample in a study of beta chain features in type 1 diabetes (dated by TCRdb to about 2018). The library was built by means of the immunoSEQ multiplex PCR assay. All of the isolated RNA was reverse transcribed with the High Capacity cDNA Reverse Transcription Kit, so expressed TCRB transcripts were sequenced. The source is immuneACCESS, and TCRdb retained only in-frame sequences with V and J called. Part of the clones is not carried over; for the studies checked, unresolved V genes explain less than half of this, and the remainder is unexplained. The sample records 400,000 to 550,000 clones, more than 9.5% of which are singletons. Of the sample, over 0.04% falls within the top ten clones. The sequenced sample consisted of naive CD4+ T cells from blood. The sample's cell subset or site, from its label and the paper: true naive CD4+ T cells. The receptors come from a woman aged 18-29 years in good health.

About this clone: The junction differs from germline at one of its ends, possibly a read error. The chain couples TRBV18 to TRBJ1-3; D remains ambiguous. Germline V gives CDR1 KGHSH, CDR2 LQKENI. This CDR3 comprises 14 residues. CDR3 region: CASSPDTPGNTIYF. CDR3 nucleotide sequence: TGTGCCAGCTCACCTGATACTCCTGGGAACACCATATATTTT.

J is TRBJ2-2 and V is TRBV7-9; tentatively, D is TRBD1 (7 bases). Germline CDR1 SEHNR, CDR2 FQNEAQ (reference sequence). V dropped 5 bases and J dropped 1 base, with 11 bases sitting between them. CDR3 length: 15 residues. The CDR3 nucleotides read TGTGCCAGCAGCCGCGGGACAGTGAACACCGGGGAGCTGTTTTTT. It specifies CASSRGTVNTGELFF.